This section outlines one T cell receptor (beta chain) sequence together with its context. This specimen comes from a study of cytomegalovirus exposure and HLA in healthy donors. The germline gives CDR1 SGHAT, CDR2 FQNNGV. The V and J ends lost 4 bases and 7 bases, in that order; junction bases with no gene match: 6. This CDR3 has 15 residues. 60 Vbeta and 13 Jbeta primers were used in PCR. Here immunoSEQ multiplex PCR was the method, and the copy in TCRdb shows in-frame clones only, minus some. The sample has approximately 79,000 clones, 74% seen once. The V gene is TRBV11-2, the J gene TRBJ2-2, with 10 bases lining up with TRBD2. Sequencing used PBMCs. The sequence derives from a man aged 40-50 years in good health and CMV-seropositive. The chain's CDR3 is CASSSGTSVGGELFF. DNA for the CDR3: TGTGCCAGCAGCTCCGGGACTAGCGTTGGCGGGGAGCTGTTTTTT.